A single sample is the source of the 4 T cell receptor beta chains below, sequenced in a study of blood T cell repertoires in COVID-19. Sequencing was performed with immunoSEQ multiplex PCR; in TCRdb, only in-frame clones are kept and a portion is missing. The sample contains 150,000 or so clones, approximately 92% of which appear only once. The sample consisted of peripheral blood. The receptors here all came from a man aged 30 to 39 with COVID-19, enrolled during active disease.

This clone was detected once. This chain links TRBV5-1 with TRBJ2-2; 9 nucleotides agree with TRBD1. Trimming took 5 bases from V and 6 from J; bases not matched to a gene: 5. Germline lookup yields CDR1 SGHRS and CDR2 YFSETQ. The CDR3 contains 14 residues. CDR3 coding DNA: TGCGCCAGCAGTTCAGGACAGGGGCCCGGGGAGCTGTTTTTT. Encoded protein: CASSSGQGPGELFF.

This chain joins TRBV10-3 and TRBJ2-5; 10 bases fit TRBD1. Unmatched junction bases numbered 8, after V lost 6 bases and J lost 4 bases. In germline, CDR1 is ENHRY, CDR2 SYGVKD. CDR3 length: 15 residues. The CDR3 nucleotides are TGTGCCATCAGCCCTGGGGGACAGGGGAGAGAGACCCAGTACTTC. Translated, it gives CAISPGGQGRETQYF.

This chain links TRBV9 with TRBJ2-3; the match to TRBD2 covers 9 bases. J lost 4 bases, V lost 2 bases, and 2 bases had no gene match. The CDR3 totals 14 residues. Germline lookup yields CDR1 SGDLS and CDR2 YYNGEE. The CDR3 spells CASSVRGGADTQYF. In nucleotides, the CDR3 is TGTGCCAGCAGCGTGCGGGGGGGAGCAGATACGCAGTATTTT.

This clone was seen a single time. This chain uses TRBV19 with TRBJ2-1, with a tentative D call TRBD2 (6 bases). CDR3 size: 15 residues. Germline lookup yields CDR1 LNHDA and CDR2 SQIVND (reference sequence). Trimming left V 3 bases short and J 5 bases short, with 14 bases between. For the CDR3, the DNA is TGTGCCAGTAGTATTGCGGGGATAGGGCACAATGAGCAGTTCTTC. Its protein is CASSIAGIGHNEQFF.